Sequencing of this T cell receptor (beta chain) was carried out in a study of tumor-infiltrating lymphocytes in localized non-small cell lung cancer. A few counts support this clone. With 4 bases clipped from V and 6 bases from J, the junction kept 4 bases outside the gene matches. The CDR3 loop spans 13 amino acids. CDR1 and CDR2 from the germline V gene are SGHTA and FQGTGA. The assay was immunoSEQ multiplex PCR, and TCRdb's table has in-frame clones only and misses some. The profile shows several thousand clones, 71% of them singletons. The genes are TRBV7-3 and TRBJ1-1; 8 nucleotides align to TRBD1. The sequence derives from a human donor with non-small cell lung cancer. The sequenced sample was lung tumor tissue. The CDR3 DNA reads as TGTGCCAGCAGCTCGGGGACAGGTCCTGAAGCTTTCTTT. Translating it yields CASSSGTGPEAFF.